Following are 20 T cell receptor beta chains from one sample sequenced in a study of cytomegalovirus exposure and HLA in healthy donors. Primers: 60 Vbeta forward and 13 Jbeta reverse. The data were produced by immunoSEQ multiplex PCR, yet TCRdb's version contains in-frame clones alone and is incomplete. The sample consists of under 150,000 clones, about 79% of them appearing once. The sample consisted of PBMCs. The origin of the receptors is a woman aged 18-30 years in good health and CMV-seronegative.

The CDR3 loop reads CASSLTGDLNTEAFF. The CDR3 DNA reads TGTGCCAGCAGTCTTACAGGGGACTTGAACACTGAAGCTTTCTTT. The chain couples TRBV6-5 to TRBJ1-1; TRBD1 matches at 7 bases. The germline gives CDR1 MNHEY, CDR2 SVGAGI. This CDR3 has 15 amino acids. Trimming at V came to 5 bases and at J to 0 bases, leaving 6 bases not matched to a gene.

The V call is TRBV29-1, the J call TRBJ2-1, with unresolved D. The CDR3 runs 11 residues. Germline V lookup: CDR1 SQVTM, CDR2 ANQGSEA. The germline V and J ends were trimmed by 8 bases and 10 bases, with 15 bases remaining between them. CDR3 nucleotide sequence: TGCAGCTCAAAAACCGGGTCCGAGCAGTTCTTC. Its translation is CSSKTGSEQFF.

This clone was counted only a few times. This chain connects TRBV7-2 to TRBJ1-5; tentative D call: TRBD1 (6 bases). This CDR3 contains 14 residues. CDR1 SGHTA and CDR2 FQGNSA come from the germline V gene. Trimming shortened V by 4 bases and J by 2 bases, and 9 bases separated the two germline ends. The CDR3 region is CASSSNRGNQPQHF. The CDR3 nucleotides read TGTGCCAGCAGCTCAAACAGGGGCAATCAGCCCCAGCATTTT. The variable domain in full, completed from reference TRBV7-2 and TRBJ1-5, reads GAGVSQSPSNKVTEKGKDVELRCDPISGHTALYWYRQSLGQGLEFLIYFQGNSAPDKSGLPSDRFSAERTGGSVSTLTIQRTQQEDSAVYLCASSSNRGNQPQHFGDGTRLSIL.

The chain employs TRBV12-2 and TRBJ2-7; TRBD2 is the table's D call, not checked against the DNA. TRBV12-2 is described as a pseudogene. The CDR3 runs 15 residues. The CDR3 reads CASRSLRGGSTEQYF. CDR3 sequence (DNA): TGTGCAAGTCGCTCTCTTAGGGGCGGGAGCACCGAGCAGTACTTC.

The V and J genes are TRBV5-1 and TRBJ1-1; D is possibly TRBD1 (6 bases). Trimming shortened V by 0 bases and J by 6 bases, and 15 bases separated the two germline ends. In germline, CDR1 is SGHRS, CDR2 YFSETQ. CDR3 length: 15 amino acids. The CDR3 reads CASSLAAGAGSEAFF. CDR3 nucleotides: TGCGCCAGCAGCTTGGCGGCAGGGGCCGGTTCTGAAGCTTTCTTT.

There are a few counts of this clone. The chain is built from TRBV30 and TRBJ1-2; perhaps TRBD1 as D (6 bases). Between the trimmed V and J ends, which lost 5 bases and 4 bases, there was a span of 17 bases. The CDR3 is 14 residues long. Germline V CDR1 and CDR2: GTSNPN, SVGIG (reference sequence). CDR3 in amino acids: CAWAGMGTPYGYTF. CDR3 in DNA: TGTGCCTGGGCAGGGATGGGGACACCCTATGGCTACACCTTC. The entire variable domain, with the rest obtained from reference TRBV30 and TRBJ1-2, is as follows: SQTIHQWPATLVQPVGSPLSLECTVEGTSNPNLYWYRQAAGRGLQLLFYSVGIGQISSEVPQNLSASRPQDRQFILSSKKLLLSDSGFYLCAWAGMGTPYGYTFGSGTRLTVV.

This chain joins TRBV9 and TRBJ2-1, with D possibly being TRBD2 (6 bases). Trimming removed 3 bases at V and 12 bases at J, with 25 bases between. This CDR3 comprises 16 residues. Germline assignment: CDR1 SGDLS and CDR2 YYNGEE. The chain's CDR3 is CASSAAGGGVGTRQFF. In DNA, the CDR3 is TGTGCCAGCAGCGCCGCGGGTGGAGGGGTTGGCACGAGGCAGTTCTTC. The whole variable domain, filled in from reference TRBV9 and TRBJ2-1, reads DSGVTQTPKHLITATGQRVTLRCSPRSGDLSVYWYQQSLDQGLQFLIQYYNGEERAKGNILERFSAQQFPDLHSELNLSSLELGDSALYFCASSAAGGGVGTRQFFGPGTRLTVL.

The chain joins TRBV7-2 to TRBJ1-1, with 10 nucleotides matching TRBD1. The CDR3 covers 14 residues. The trim removed 6 bases at V and 6 bases at J, leaving 7 bases unmatched. CDR1 is SGHTA, CDR2 FQGNSA, per germline. This chain's CDR3 is CASSPTGTGAEAFF. CDR3 nucleotide sequence: TGTGCCAGCAGTCCGACCGGGACAGGGGCTGAAGCTTTCTTT.

The rearrangement uses TRBV6-1 and TRBJ1-2, with D perhaps TRBD1 (6 bases). Germline lookup yields CDR1 MNHNS and CDR2 SASEGT. Between the trimmed V and J ends, which lost 1 base and 3 bases, there was a span of 12 bases. The CDR3 length is 15 residues. CDR3 protein: CASSEGVNRDYGYTF. In nucleotides, the CDR3 is TGTGCCAGCAGTGAAGGAGTCAACAGGGACTATGGCTACACCTTC.

The genes are TRBV9 and TRBJ2-3; no clear D. This CDR3 spans 14 amino acids. In germline, CDR1 is SGDLS, CDR2 YYNGEE. The V end lost 2 bases, the J end lost 1 base, and 8 bases lay between the germline ends. CDR3 amino acids: CASSVVGGTDTQYF. The CDR3 nucleotides are TGTGCCAGCAGCGTCGTAGGAGGCACAGATACGCAGTATTTT. The variable domain in full, with the rest retrieved from reference TRBV9 and TRBJ2-3, is DSGVTQTPKHLITATGQRVTLRCSPRSGDLSVYWYQQSLDQGLQFLIQYYNGEERAKGNILERFSAQQFPDLHSELNLSSLELGDSALYFCASSVVGGTDTQYFGPGTRLTVL.

This chain joins TRBV4-2 and TRBJ2-3; D is uncertain. Trimming cost V 0 bases and J 2 bases, with 15 bases left between them. The germline V gene encodes CDR1 LGHNA and CDR2 YNFKEQ. The CDR3 has 17 amino acids. CDR3 DNA: TGTGCCAGCAGCCAAGATATGGTGTCTAGAAACACAGATACGCAGTATTTT. Translating gives CASSQDMVSRNTDTQYF.

The chain links TRBV11-3 to TRBJ1-2; no definite D call. Germline assignment: CDR1 SGHNT and CDR2 YENEEA. V was clipped by 7 bases and J by 6 bases, with 9 bases between them. This CDR3 has 11 amino acids. The CDR3 reads CASTLDNGYTF. In DNA form, the CDR3 reads TGTGCCAGCACCCTCGACAATGGCTACACCTTC.

The CDR3 here is CASTPTRAGVEQYF. As DNA, the CDR3 is TGTGCCAGCACCCCGACCCGGGCGGGAGTCGAGCAGTACTTC. This chain uses TRBV6-1 with TRBJ2-7; 7 bases are shared with TRBD2. CDR3 length: 14 amino acids. V lost 7 bases, J lost 6 bases, and 12 bases stayed unmatched. The germline CDR1 and CDR2 sequences are MNHNS and SASEGT.

A single count supports this clone. The rearrangement joins TRBV30 to TRBJ1-1; a possible D gene is TRBD1 (5 bases). The CDR3 runs to 18 residues. Trimming stripped 2 bases from V and 0 bases from J, with 22 bases between. Germline assignment: CDR1 GTSNPN and CDR2 SVGIG (reference sequence). The CDR3: CAWSYGGMSGRMNTEAFF. The DNA of the CDR3 is TGTGCCTGGAGTTACGGGGGGATGTCGGGACGGATGAACACTGAAGCTTTCTTT. The full variable domain, with the rest looked up from reference TRBV30 and TRBJ1-1, is SQTIHQWPATLVQPVGSPLSLECTVEGTSNPNLYWYRQAAGRGLQLLFYSVGIGQISSEVPQNLSASRPQDRQFILSSKKLLLSDSGFYLCAWSYGGMSGRMNTEAFFGQGTRLTVV.

This clone was counted between two and nine times. V and J are TRBV6-1 and TRBJ1-1; 7 nucleotides line up with TRBD1. V lost 6 bases and J lost 4; bases outside the gene matches: 2. CDR1 is MNHNS, CDR2 SASEGT, per germline. This CDR3 contains 12 residues. In DNA, the CDR3 is TGTGCCAGCAGGACAGGGTCCACTGAAGCTTTCTTT. Amino acids: CASRTGSTEAFF.

The chain links TRBV5-6 to TRBJ2-5; D gene uncertain. V was clipped by 2 bases and J by 2 bases, with 16 bases between them. Germline CDR1 reads SGHDT; CDR2 reads YYEEEE. CDR3 length: 16 amino acids. CDR3 in amino acids: CASSFSPRGRQETQYF. CDR3 in DNA: TGTGCCAGCAGCTTTTCCCCCCGAGGCCGTCAAGAGACCCAGTACTTC. The full variable domain, in which reference TRBV5-6 and TRBJ2-5 provide the parts outside the CDR3, is DAGVTQSPTHLIKTRGQQVTLRCSPKSGHDTVSWYQQALGQGPQFIFQYYEEEERQRGNFPDRFSGHQFPNYSSELNVNALLLGDSALYLCASSFSPRGRQETQYFGPGTRLLVL.

The rearrangement links TRBV28 to TRBJ1-5, with no clear D. This CDR3 region has 15 residues. Germline CDR1 and CDR2: MDHEN and SYDVKM. The germline V and J ends were trimmed by 6 bases and 2 bases, with 14 bases remaining between them. The CDR3 DNA reads as TGTGCCAGCAGATCCAGAGGGTGGGGCAATCAGCCCCAGCATTTT. It specifies CASRSRGWGNQPQHF.

V and J are TRBV5-1 and TRBJ2-1; 11 bases map to TRBD2. With 0 bases clipped from V and 9 bases from J, the junction kept 8 bases outside the gene matches. CDR3 size: 16 residues. Germline V gives CDR1 SGHRS, CDR2 YFSETQ. The DNA for the CDR3 is TGCGCCAGCAGCTTGGAGGCTAGCGGGAGGACGGGTGAGCAGTTCTTC. Encoded protein: CASSLEASGRTGEQFF.

The J gene is TRBJ1-4, the V gene TRBV7-2; TRBD1 matches at 10 bases. Germline V gene data show CDR1 as SGHTA and CDR2 as FQGNSA. V shed 5 bases, J shed 8 bases, and the junction held 8 bases outside the gene matches. The CDR3 contains 15 residues. The CDR3 spells CASSLAGQGSEKLFF. CDR3 coding DNA: TGTGCCAGCAGCCTCGCGGGACAGGGGTCGGAAAAACTGTTTTTT.

Here the CDR3 DNA reads TGTGCCAGCAGCGTCTTATCAGGGGTTGACTATGGCTACACCTTC. Its translation: CASSVLSGVDYGYTF. This chain joins TRBV9 and TRBJ1-2; TRBD1 is a possible D gene (6 bases). Germline CDR1 reads SGDLS; CDR2 reads YYNGEE. The germline V and J ends were trimmed by 2 bases and 3 bases, with 14 bases remaining between them. The CDR3 runs to 15 residues. Together with reference TRBV9 and TRBJ1-2, the CDR3 gives the full variable domain: DSGVTQTPKHLITATGQRVTLRCSPRSGDLSVYWYQQSLDQGLQFLIQYYNGEERAKGNILERFSAQQFPDLHSELNLSSLELGDSALYFCASSVLSGVDYGYTFGSGTRLTVV.